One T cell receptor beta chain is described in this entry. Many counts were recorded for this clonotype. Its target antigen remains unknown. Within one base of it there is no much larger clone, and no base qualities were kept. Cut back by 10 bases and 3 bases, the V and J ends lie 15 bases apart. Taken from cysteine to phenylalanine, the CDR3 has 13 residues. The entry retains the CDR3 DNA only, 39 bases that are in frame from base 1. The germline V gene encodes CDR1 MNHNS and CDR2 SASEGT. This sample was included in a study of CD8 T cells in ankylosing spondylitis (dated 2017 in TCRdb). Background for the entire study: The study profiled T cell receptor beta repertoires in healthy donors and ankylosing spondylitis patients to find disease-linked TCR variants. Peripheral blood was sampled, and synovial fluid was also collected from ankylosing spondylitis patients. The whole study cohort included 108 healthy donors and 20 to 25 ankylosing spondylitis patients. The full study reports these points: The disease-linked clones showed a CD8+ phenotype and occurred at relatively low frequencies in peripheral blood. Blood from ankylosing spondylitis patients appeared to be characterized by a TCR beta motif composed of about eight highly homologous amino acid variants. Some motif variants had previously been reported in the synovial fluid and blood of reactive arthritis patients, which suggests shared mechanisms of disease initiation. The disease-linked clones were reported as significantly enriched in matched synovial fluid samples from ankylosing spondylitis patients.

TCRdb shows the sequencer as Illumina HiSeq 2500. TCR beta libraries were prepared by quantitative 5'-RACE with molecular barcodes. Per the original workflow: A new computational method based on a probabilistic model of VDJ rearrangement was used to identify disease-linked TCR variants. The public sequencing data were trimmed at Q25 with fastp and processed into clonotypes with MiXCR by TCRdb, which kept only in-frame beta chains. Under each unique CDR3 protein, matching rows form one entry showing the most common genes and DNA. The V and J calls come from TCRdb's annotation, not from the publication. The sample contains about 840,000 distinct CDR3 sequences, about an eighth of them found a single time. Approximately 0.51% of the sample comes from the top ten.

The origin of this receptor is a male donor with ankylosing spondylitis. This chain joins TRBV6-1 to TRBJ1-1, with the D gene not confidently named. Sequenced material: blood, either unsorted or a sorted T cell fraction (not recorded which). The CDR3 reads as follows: CATSGMGYTEAFF. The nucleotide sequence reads TGTGCCACCTCGGGGATGGGGTACACTGAAGCTTTCTTT.